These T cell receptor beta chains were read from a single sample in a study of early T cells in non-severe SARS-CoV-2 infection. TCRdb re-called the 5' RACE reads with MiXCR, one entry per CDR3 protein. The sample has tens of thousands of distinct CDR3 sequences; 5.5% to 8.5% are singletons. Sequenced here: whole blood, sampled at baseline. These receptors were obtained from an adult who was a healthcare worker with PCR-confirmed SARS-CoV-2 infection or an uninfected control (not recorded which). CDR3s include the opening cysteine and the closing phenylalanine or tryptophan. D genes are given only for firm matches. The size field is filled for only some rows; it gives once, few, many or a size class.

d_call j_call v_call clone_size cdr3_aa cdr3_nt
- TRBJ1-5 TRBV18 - CASSPPGQDNQPQHF TGTGCCAGCTCACCACCGGGGCAGGATAATCAGCCCCAGCATTTT
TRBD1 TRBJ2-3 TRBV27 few CASSFVRTGGADTQYF TGTGCCAGCAGTTTTGTAAGGACAGGGGGAGCAGATACGCAGTATTTT
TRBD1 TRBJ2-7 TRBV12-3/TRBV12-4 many CASSQWGQTTYEQYF TGTGCCAGCAGCCAATGGGGACAGACCACCTACGAGCAGTACTTC
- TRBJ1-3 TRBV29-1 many CSVEGRVGNTIYF TGCAGCGTTGAGGGCAGGGTCGGAAACACCATATATTTT
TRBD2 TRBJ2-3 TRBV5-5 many CASSLYSGGRTDTQYF TGTGCCAGCAGCTTGTACAGCGGGGGCCGCACAGATACGCAGTATTTT
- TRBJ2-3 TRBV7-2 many CASSRGTSRTDTQYF TGTGCCAGCAGCCGAGGAACTAGCCGAACAGATACGCAGTATTTT
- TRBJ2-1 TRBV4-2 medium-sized CASSQEFNVAVQFF TGTGCCAGCAGCCAAGAATTTAATGTGGCAGTGCAGTTCTTC
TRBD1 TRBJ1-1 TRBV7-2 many CASSLVPGGHNTEAFF TGTGCCAGCAGCTTAGTGCCAGGGGGCCATAACACTGAAGCTTTCTTT
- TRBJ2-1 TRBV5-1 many CASSNQTRPLNEQFF TGCGCCAGCAGCAACCAAACCCGGCCCCTCAATGAGCAGTTCTTC
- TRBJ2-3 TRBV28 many CASSLHTYTSTDTQYF TGTGCCAGCAGTTTGCACACCTACACTTCCACAGATACGCAGTATTTT
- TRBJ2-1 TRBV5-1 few CASSSPAGDNEQFF TGCGCCAGCAGCAGTCCAGCTGGGGACAATGAGCAGTTCTTC
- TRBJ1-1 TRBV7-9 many CASSLASGMNTEAFF TGTGCCAGCAGCTTAGCTTCAGGGATGAACACTGAAGCTTTCTTT
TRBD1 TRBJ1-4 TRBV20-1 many CSAPDRLNEKLFF TGCAGTGCTCCGGACAGGCTTAATGAAAAACTGTTTTTT
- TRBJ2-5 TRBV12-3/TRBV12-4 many CASSSRGFQETQYF TGTGCCAGCAGTTCCCGGGGCTTCCAAGAGACCCAGTACTTC
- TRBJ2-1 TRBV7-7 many CASSLGRSYNEQFF TGTGCTAGCAGCTTAGGCAGGTCGTACAATGAGCAGTTCTTC
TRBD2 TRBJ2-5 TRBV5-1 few CASRTNPGLAQETQYF TGCGCCAGCCGCACAAACCCGGGACTAGCCCAAGAGACCCAGTACTTC
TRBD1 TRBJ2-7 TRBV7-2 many CASSLRSGGRDEQYF TGTGCCAGCAGCTTAAGGTCAGGGGGCAGGGACGAGCAGTACTTC
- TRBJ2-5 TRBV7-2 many CASSPGAETQYF TGTGCCAGCAGCCCTGGTGCAGAGACCCAGTACTTC
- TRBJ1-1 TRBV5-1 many CASSGNRASGTEAFF TGCGCCAGCAGCGGAAACAGGGCGTCAGGAACTGAAGCTTTCTTT
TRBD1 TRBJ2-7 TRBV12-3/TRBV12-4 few CASSQYFGQGGEQYF TGTGCCAGCAGTCAATACTTCGGACAGGGCGGCGAGCAGTACTTC
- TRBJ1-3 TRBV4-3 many CASSPSGNTIYF TGCGCCAGCAGCCCCTCTGGAAACACCATATATTTT
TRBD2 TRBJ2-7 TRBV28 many CASSPRRLAGAYEQYF TGTGCCAGCAGTCCCCGTAGGCTAGCGGGGGCGTACGAGCAGTACTTC
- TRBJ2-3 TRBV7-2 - CASSPAGALDTQYF TGTGCCAGCAGCCCGGCTGGGGCTTTAGATACGCAGTATTTT
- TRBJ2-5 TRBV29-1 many CSVETGQETQYF TGCAGCGTTGAGACAGGTCAAGAGACCCAGTACTTC
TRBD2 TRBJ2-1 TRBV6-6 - CASSYSSLIRGAYNEQFF TGTGCCAGCAGTTATAGCTCCCTAATCCGGGGGGCCTACAATGAGCAGTTCTTC
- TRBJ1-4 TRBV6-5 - CASSEIDNNREKLFF TGTGCCAGCAGCGAGATTGATAATAACCGTGAAAAACTGTTTTTT
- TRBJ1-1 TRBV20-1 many CSARMAGNTEAFF TGCAGTGCTAGGATGGCCGGGAACACTGAAGCTTTCTTT
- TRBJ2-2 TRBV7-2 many CASSLLVGTNTGELFF TGTGCCAGCAGCTTATTGGTCGGAACGAACACCGGGGAGCTGTTTTTT
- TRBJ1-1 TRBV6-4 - CASSRTSNTEAFF TGTGCCAGCTCAAGAACATCGAACACTGAAGCTTTCTTT
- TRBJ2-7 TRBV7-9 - CASSRIGAGYEQYF TGTGCCAGCAGCCGAATTGGGGCCGGCTACGAGCAGTACTTC
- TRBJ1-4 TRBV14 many CASSVAHYDEKLFF TGTGCCAGCAGCGTCGCTCATTATGATGAAAAACTGTTTTTT
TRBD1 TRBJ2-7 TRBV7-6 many CASSARRDRQLKDEQYF TGTGCCAGCAGCGCCAGAAGGGACAGGCAATTGAAGGACGAGCAGTACTTC